This T cell receptor beta chain was profiled in a study of Ad26.COV2.S vaccination and SARS-CoV-2 variants. In the study overall: A participant enrolled in the COV1001 Ad26.COV2.S trial arm provided the sample. The vaccine Ad26.COV2.S was put into the muscle once, or twice with 56 days between.

Trimming shortened V by 1 base and J by 9 bases, and 25 bases separated the two germline ends. The CDR3 extends over 18 amino acids. Germline-derived CDR1 and CDR2 are SGHTA and FQGNSA. Sequencing was performed with immunoSEQ multiplex PCR; in TCRdb, only in-frame clones are kept and a portion is missing. The sample has about 680,000 clones; about 90% are singletons. Treatment defined: around 19 received Ad26.COV2.S at low or high dose, single or two shots; about 5 received placebo; per-sample allocation not given. All samples were drawn on day 63, counting from the first vaccine or placebo injection. Study outcomes and limitations: Spike-specific TCR breadth was greater in vaccine than placebo recipients. Placebo and vaccine recipients had non-spike TCR breadth that was similar.

A remark on this clone: Its antigen is still unknown.

This sequence originates from a person aged 18-65 years who received the Ad26.COV2.S COVID-19 vaccine or a placebo. The sequences come from peripheral blood, collected in a trial of Ad26.COV2.S vaccine versus placebo. This sequence joins TRBV7-2 and TRBJ2-1; tentative D call: TRBD2 (6 bases). CDR3 residues: CASSLVEARGYLQSEQFF. CDR3 nucleotide sequence: TGTGCCAGCAGCTTAGTTGAGGCCCGGGGGTACTTACAAAGTGAGCAGTTCTTC.